The 12 T cell receptor beta chains presented below share a single source sample, sequenced in a study of CD8 T cell repertoires and HIV-1 epitope variants. Produced via immunoSEQ multiplex PCR; TCRdb's table is partial and in-frame only. The sample includes 6,100 or so clones, more than 65% of them seen just once. The antigens for these receptors are not known. Sequences were obtained from cultured CD8+ T cells derived from PBMCs. These receptors all come from a male donor with HIV.

The chain combines TRBV19 with TRBJ2-2, with 9 bases fitting TRBD2. V lost 1 base, J lost 5 bases, and 2 bases stayed unmatched. CDR1 LNHDA and CDR2 SQIVND come from the germline V gene (reference sequence). This CDR3 is built from 15 residues. This chain's CDR3 is CASSIGLAGTGELFF. The CDR3 DNA follows: TGTGCCAGTAGTATAGGGCTAGCGGGAACCGGGGAGCTGTTTTTT.

This sequence joins TRBV2 and TRBJ1-1, with a weak D call TRBD1 (6 bases). Deletions cut 11 bases from V and 7 bases from J, with 17 bases between. Germline assignment: CDR1 SNHLY and CDR2 FYNNEI. The CDR3 loop spans 12 amino acids. Here the CDR3 reads CAGNRVFGEAFF. As DNA, the CDR3 is TGTGCCGGCAACAGGGTTTTTGGTGAAGCTTTCTTT. The full variable domain, its missing parts supplied by reference TRBV2 and TRBJ1-1, is EPEVTQTPSHQVTQMGQEVILRCVPISNHLYFYWYRQILGQKVEFLVSFYNNEISEKSEIFDDQFSVERPDGSNFTLKIRSTKLEDSAMYFCAGNRVFGEAFFGQGTRLTVV.

Only one count was recorded for this clone. This rearrangement joins TRBV11-2 to TRBJ2-5; D uncertain. This CDR3 is 15 amino acids long. CDR1 and CDR2 (germline): SGHAT, FQNNGV. Trimming cost V 1 base and J 0 bases, with 9 bases left between them. CDR3 sequence reads: CASSLAGQYQETQYF. The CDR3, as DNA: TGTGCCAGCAGCTTAGCGGGCCAGTACCAAGAGACCCAGTACTTC.

This chain connects TRBV19 to TRBJ1-5; 7 positions match TRBD1. Germline V gene lookup returns CDR1 LNHDA and CDR2 SQIVND (reference sequence). V was clipped by 3 bases and J by 5 bases; unmatched bases: 4. CDR3 length equals 14 residues. The CDR3 loop reads CASSIGTADQPQHF. The CDR3 bases are TGTGCCAGTAGTATCGGGACAGCCGATCAGCCCCAGCATTTT.

The chain combines TRBV2 with TRBJ2-7; 7 bases fit TRBD2. This CDR3 is built from 13 residues. Germline values: CDR1 SNHLY, CDR2 FYNNEI. Trimming cost V 2 bases and J 2 bases; bases outside gene matches: 0. CDR3 bases: TGTGCCAGCAGTGAACTAGCGGCCTACGAGCAGTACTTC. Translating gives CASSELAAYEQYF.

The J gene is TRBJ1-1, the V gene TRBV4-2; D is unresolved. The germline gives CDR1 LGHNA, CDR2 YNFKEQ. V lost 0 bases, J lost 3 bases, and 14 bases lay in between. CDR3 size: 16 residues. DNA of the CDR3: TGTGCCAGCAGCCAAGATAACCGAGGGTTCGACACTGAAGCTTTCTTT. Encoded protein: CASSQDNRGFDTEAFF.

The V and J genes are TRBV7-9 and TRBJ2-1, with TRBD1 identical over 11 bases. Germline V gene sequence: CDR1 SEHNR, CDR2 FQNEAQ (reference sequence). V lost 6 bases and J lost 8; bases outside the gene matches: 6. The CDR3 length is 14 residues. The CDR3 DNA follows: TGTGCCAGCAGGGTGGACAGGGGGCTTGATGAGCAGTTCTTC. It is translated as CASRVDRGLDEQFF.

This chain joins TRBV10-2 and TRBJ2-5; 10 positions agree with TRBD2. The CDR3 runs 16 residues. CDR1 and CDR2 from the germline V gene are WSHSY and SAAADI. The V and J ends lost 0 bases and 2 bases, in that order; junction bases with no gene match: 3. As DNA, the CDR3 is TGCGCCAGCAGTGAGTCGGTTAGCGGGGGGCAAGAGACCCAGTACTTC. Translation gives CASSESVSGGQETQYF.

The chain carries TRBV9 and TRBJ1-1; possible D gene TRBD1, 5 bases. From germline, CDR1 is SGDLS and CDR2 YYNGEE. CDR3 length: 14 residues. V was pared by 0 bases and J by 1 base, with 7 bases between. CDR3 nucleotide sequence: TGTGCCAGCAGCGTAGCTGGGGGGAACACTGAAGCTTTCTTT. Its protein is CASSVAGGNTEAFF.

The chain recombines TRBV5-4 with TRBJ1-5; no firm D call. Germline CDR1 SGHNT, CDR2 YYREEE (reference sequence). The CDR3 length is 12 residues. Trimming cost V 0 bases and J 3 bases, with 1 base left between them. The chain's CDR3 is CASSLDNQPQHF. DNA for the CDR3: TGTGCCAGCAGCTTGGACAATCAGCCCCAGCATTTT.

This clone was found a few times. This chain connects TRBV18 to TRBJ1-2; D uncertain. The CDR3 contains 15 residues. The germline V gene encodes CDR1 KGHSH and CDR2 LQKENI. Trimming left V 1 base short and J 0 bases short, with 9 bases between. CDR3 coding DNA: TGTGCCAGCTCACCACAGGGCACAGCTAACTATGGCTACACCTTC. Translation: CASSPQGTANYGYTF.

V gene TRBV9 combines with J gene TRBJ2-7; D might be TRBD1 or TRBD2, each matching 5 bases. This CDR3 comprises 15 residues. Per germline, CDR1 SGDLS and CDR2 YYNGEE. The V end was cut by 0 bases, the J end by 2 bases, with 12 bases between. The chain's CDR3 is CASSVGAQGPYEQYF. CDR3 DNA: TGTGCCAGCAGCGTAGGGGCCCAGGGACCCTACGAGCAGTACTTC.